Each of the 20 T cell receptor beta chains below was sequenced from the same sample in a study of blood T cell repertoires in COVID-19. TCRdb keeps only in-frame clones here, not all; method: immunoSEQ multiplex PCR. In the table there are fewer than 120,000 clones, around 82% of which are singletons. The sample was peripheral blood. The receptors here all came from a woman aged 55 to 70 with acute or convalescent COVID-19.

The chain has TRBV5-4 and TRBJ2-2, with D unclear. This CDR3 contains 16 residues. Looked up from germline, CDR1 is SGHNT and CDR2 is YYREEE (reference sequence). V shed 0 bases and J shed 1 base, with 10 bases lying between them. The CDR3 bases are TGTGCCAGCAGCTTGGGATTCTTCGGGAACACCGGGGAGCTGTTTTTT. Protein sequence: CASSLGFFGNTGELFF.

The V call is TRBV5-6, the J call TRBJ1-6; 11 bases map to TRBD1. From germline, CDR1 is SGHDT and CDR2 YYEEEE. The CDR3 is 14 residues long. The trim removed 4 bases at V and 9 bases at J, leaving 3 bases unmatched. CDR3 region: CASSTGTGGSPLHF. The CDR3 coding sequence is TGTGCCAGCAGCACCGGGACAGGGGGTTCACCCCTCCACTTT.

The chain carries TRBV6-1 and TRBJ2-7; TRBD2 is a possible D gene (5 bases). V lost 4 bases to trimming and J lost 0 bases, with 16 bases between them. Germline CDR1 MNHNS, CDR2 SASEGT. CDR3 length: 16 residues. CDR3 in amino acids: CASSGPRRTSSYEQYF. The CDR3 DNA reads TGTGCCAGCAGTGGACCCCGGAGGACGAGCTCCTACGAGCAGTACTTC.

The chain has TRBV11-2 and TRBJ2-5; D is undetermined. Trimming cost V 1 base and J 5 bases, with 5 bases left between them. Germline V gene lookup returns CDR1 SGHAT and CDR2 FQNNGV. The CDR3 runs to 12 residues. The CDR3 region has the DNA TGTGCCAGCAGCTTAGCCCGGGAGACCCAGTACTTC. This translates into CASSLARETQYF.

This chain uses TRBV5-5 with TRBJ1-1; 7 nucleotides align to TRBD1. Germline V gene sequence: CDR1 SGHKS, CDR2 YYEKEE (reference sequence). Losses at the gene ends were 4 bases for V and 6 bases for J; bases not matched to a gene: 15. CDR3 length equals 16 residues. The CDR3 region has the DNA TGTGCCAGCAGCCGAAGTAATCGGCAGGGGGGCTCTGAAGCTTTCTTT. It yields the protein CASSRSNRQGGSEAFF. Full variable domain (missing parts from reference TRBV5-5 and TRBJ1-1): DAGVTQSPTHLIKTRGQQVTLRCSPISGHKSVSWYQQVLGQGPQFIFQYYEKEERGRGNFPDRFSARQFPNYSSELNVNALLLGDSALYLCASSRSNRQGGSEAFFGQGTRLTVV.

V usage is TRBV28 and J usage is TRBJ1-1, with 7 positions matching TRBD1. Germline CDR1 and CDR2: MDHEN and SYDVKM. V shed 3 bases, J shed 4 bases, and the junction held 2 bases outside the gene matches. CDR3 length: 13 residues. Here the CDR3 reads CASSLGDSTEAFF. The CDR3 DNA follows: TGTGCCAGCAGTTTGGGGGACAGCACTGAAGCTTTCTTT.

The table lists this clone with a count of one. The rearrangement joins TRBV3-1 (or the pseudogene TRBV3-2) to TRBJ1-1; TRBD1 might be the D (5 bases). The CDR3 totals 16 residues. The germline V gene has CDR1 LGHDT and CDR2 YNNKEL (reference sequence). The germline V and J ends were trimmed by 1 base and 1 base, with 13 bases remaining between them. This CDR3 reads CASSQGSWQGNTEAFF. CDR3 DNA sequence: TGTGCCAGCAGCCAAGGGAGCTGGCAGGGGAACACTGAAGCTTTCTTT.

The J gene is TRBJ2-7, the V gene TRBV6-5; 7 positions match TRBD2. Losses at the gene ends were 6 bases for V and 1 base for J; bases not matched to a gene: 6. This CDR3 is 14 amino acids long. The germline V gene has CDR1 MNHEY and CDR2 SVGAGI. CDR3 amino acids: CASSPRGESYEQYF. CDR3 in DNA: TGTGCCAGCAGCCCCCGGGGGGAGTCCTACGAGCAGTACTTC.

V usage is TRBV7-3 and J usage is TRBJ2-2; 9 bases fit TRBD1. Per the germline V gene, CDR1 is SGHTA and CDR2 is FQGTGA. V lost 6 bases and J lost 5; bases outside the gene matches: 4. The CDR3 spans 14 residues. The CDR3 DNA is TGTGCCAGCAGGAGGGGGACAGGGACCGGGGAGCTGTTTTTT. The encoded protein is CASRRGTGTGELFF.

This clone was recorded once. J is TRBJ1-1 and V is TRBV4-2, with D unclear. This CDR3 comprises 13 residues. V lost 3 bases and J 8 bases, leaving 13 bases between the germline ends. CDR1 is LGHNA and CDR2 is YNFKEQ in the germline V gene. CDR3 sequence reads: CASSQEMSGEAFF. The DNA for the CDR3 is TGTGCCAGCAGCCAGGAGATGTCGGGGGAAGCTTTCTTT.

This chain links TRBV10-3 with TRBJ2-1; 8 nucleotides agree with TRBD2. The V gene's germline CDR1 is ENHRY and CDR2 SYGVKD. The ends lost 5 bases at V and 6 bases at J; junction bases unmatched: 3. This CDR3 is built from 13 residues. CDR3 region: CAISLAGPNEQFF. CDR3 nucleotide sequence: TGTGCCATCAGTCTAGCGGGCCCCAATGAGCAGTTCTTC.

The gene calls are TRBV29-1 and TRBJ2-7; tentatively, D is TRBD1 (6 bases). Germline-derived CDR1 and CDR2 are SQVTM and ANQGSEA. Deletions cut 4 bases from V and 7 bases from J, with 17 bases between. This CDR3 contains 13 residues. CDR3 bases: TGCAGCGTTGTCCCGGGACAAGCCGGGGAGCAGTACTTC. Its protein product is CSVVPGQAGEQYF.

The J gene is TRBJ2-4, the V gene TRBV9; a possible D gene is TRBD2 (7 bases). Trimming shortened V by 3 bases and J by 7 bases, and 11 bases separated the two germline ends. CDR1 is SGDLS, CDR2 YYNGEE, per germline. CDR3 length: 13 amino acids. The CDR3 region has the DNA TGTGCCAGCAGCGCCGGGGGGCAGAACATTCAGTACTTC. This gives the protein CASSAGGQNIQYF.

The rearrangement uses TRBV2 and TRBJ2-5; 7 nucleotides match TRBD1. The V gene's germline CDR1 is SNHLY and CDR2 FYNNEI. V trimming: 5 bases; J trimming: 5 bases; junction bases outside the gene matches: 5. The CDR3 length is 13 residues. The CDR3 DNA follows: TGTGCCAGCAGTCAGGGGGTAGAGGAGACCCAGTACTTC. The encoded protein is CASSQGVEETQYF. Supplemented by reference TRBV2 and TRBJ2-5, the full variable domain reads EPEVTQTPSHQVTQMGQEVILRCVPISNHLYFYWYRQILGQKVEFLVSFYNNEISEKSEIFDDQFSVERPDGSNFTLKIRSTKLEDSAMYFCASSQGVEETQYFGPGTRLLVL.

The chain couples TRBV6-1 to TRBJ2-1; 11 bases line up with TRBD2. Germline V lookup: CDR1 MNHNS, CDR2 SASEGT. Trimming cost V 2 bases and J 4 bases; bases outside gene matches: 4. This CDR3 spans 16 amino acids. CDR3 residues: CASSEQVAGGYNEQFF. As DNA, the CDR3 is TGTGCCAGCAGTGAACAGGTAGCGGGGGGGTACAATGAGCAGTTCTTC.

The CDR3 loop reads CSVTGQGYEQYF. The CDR3 DNA sequence: TGCAGCGTGACGGGACAGGGCTACGAGCAGTACTTC. The chain is built from TRBV29-1 and TRBJ2-7; 9 bases fit TRBD1. CDR3 length: 12 residues. J lost 3 bases, V lost 6 bases, and 3 bases had no gene match. CDR1 SQVTM and CDR2 ANQGSEA come from the germline V gene.

The chain couples TRBV27 to TRBJ2-3, with 7 bases lining up with TRBD1. Unmatched junction bases numbered 5, after V lost 7 bases and J lost 1 base. The CDR3 totals 14 residues. The germline V gene encodes CDR1 MNHEY and CDR2 SMNVEV (reference sequence). The CDR3: CASNPDRGTDTQYF. In nucleotides, the CDR3 is TGTGCCAGCAACCCAGACAGGGGCACAGATACGCAGTATTTT.

This clone was recorded only once. This sequence joins TRBV6-2 or TRBV6-3 and TRBJ1-1; D remains ambiguous. Trimming took off 2 bases at V and 2 bases at J, with 15 bases between the two ends. CDR3 length: 16 amino acids. Germline values: CDR1 MNHEY, CDR2 SVGEGT. The CDR3 loop is CASSYRDGLANTEAFF. CDR3 nucleotide sequence: TGTGCCAGCAGTTACCGCGATGGGCTGGCCAACACTGAAGCTTTCTTT.

In its sample, this clone was seen a few times. This chain uses TRBV6-5 with TRBJ1-4, with TRBD1 as a possible D gene (5 bases). Germline values: CDR1 MNHEY, CDR2 SVGAGI. The CDR3 runs 14 residues. The V end lost 4 bases, the J end lost 4 bases, and 10 bases lay between the germline ends. The CDR3 sequence is CASSLTAGNEKLFF. The CDR3 region has the DNA TGTGCCAGCAGTTTGACAGCGGGTAATGAAAAACTGTTTTTT.

V usage is TRBV28 and J usage is TRBJ2-3, with D unresolved. The CDR3 loop spans 16 amino acids. Deletions cut 3 bases from V and 4 bases from J, with 17 bases between. Germline-derived CDR1 and CDR2 are MDHEN and SYDVKM. In nucleotides, the CDR3 is TGTGCCAGCAGTTTTCACTCGACTGGGTACTCAGATACGCAGTATTTT. Protein sequence: CASSFHSTGYSDTQYF.